Listed below are T cell receptor beta chains from one sample, sequenced in a study of beta chain features in type 1 diabetes. TCRdb keeps only in-frame clones here, not all; method: immunoSEQ multiplex PCR. Of 640,000 or so clones listed, over 10% are singletons. Material for sequencing was naive CD4+ T cells from blood. These receptors were obtained from a man between 18 and 29 years old with type 1 diabetes. Both conserved end residues are part of each CDR3. A D gene is named only where the DNA matches it firmly. Clone size is shown for a subset of rows, as once, few, many or a class of expanded clone.

size,D,J,V,DNA,CDR3
NA,NA,TRBJ2-7,TRBV5-4,TGTGCCAGCAGCTTGCGTTGGGGAGAGCAGTACTTC,CASSLRWGEQYF
few,NA,TRBJ2-5,TRBV11-2,TGTGCCAGCAGCTTAACCGACACCCTCCAAGAGACCCAGTACTTC,CASSLTDTLQETQYF
NA,NA,TRBJ1-2,TRBV5-6,TGTGCCAGCAGCAGAGAGGGGTATGGCTACACCTTC,CASSREGYGYTF
NA,NA,TRBJ2-7,TRBV2,TGTGCCAGCAGGGGTTCGGGGATCGGGCAGAGGGCCTACGAGCAGTACTTC,CASRGSGIGQRAYEQYF
few,TRBD1,TRBJ1-5,TRBV15,TGTGCCACCAGCAGAGATCAGGGGGCGGGACAGCCCCAGCATTTT,CATSRDQGAGQPQHF
few,NA,TRBJ1-5,TRBV5-1,TGCGCCAGCAGCCCGACCCCTGGAGGGAATCAGCCCCAGCATTTT,CASSPTPGGNQPQHF
NA,NA,TRBJ1-1,TRBV5-1,TGCGCCAGCAGCTGGAGTTTTGCTGGCACTGAAGCTTTCTTT,CASSWSFAGTEAFF
few,NA,TRBJ1-2,TRBV7-9,TGTGCCAGCAGCTTTTCCGGGACCGAGTATGGCTACACCTTC,CASSFSGTEYGYTF
few,NA,TRBJ2-7,TRBV5-1,TGCGCCAGCAGCCCGGGAGATGCCGGCGAGCAGTACTTC,CASSPGDAGEQYF
few,NA,TRBJ2-1,TRBV29-1,TGCAGCGTTGAGGGTCACAATGAGCAGTTCTTC,CSVEGHNEQFF
few,NA,TRBJ2-3,TRBV29-1,TGCAGCGTTGCGGGAGATACGCAGTATTTT,CSVAGDTQYF
NA,TRBD1,TRBJ1-1,TRBV19,TGTGCCAGTACCCCCTCGTGGGCAGGGGGCACTGAAGCTTTCTTT,CASTPSWAGGTEAFF
few,TRBD1,TRBJ2-4,TRBV14,TGTGCCAGCAGCCAACGACAGGGATTCGGGGAAAACATTCAGTACTTC,CASSQRQGFGENIQYF
few,NA,TRBJ1-2,TRBV4-1,TGCGCCAGCAGCCAAGCTCAGGGTGGTGTTCTCTACACCTTC,CASSQAQGGVLYTF
NA,NA,TRBJ2-5,TRBV5-1,TGCGCCAGCAGCTTGGCTCCGGGGGGCGAGGAGACCCAGTACTTC,CASSLAPGGEETQYF
few,NA,TRBJ2-1,TRBV25-1,TGTGCCAGCAGTGTCTCCCCCTTTAGCTCCTACAATGAGCAGTTCTTC,CASSVSPFSSYNEQFF